This paragraph covers one T cell receptor beta chain sequence. Losses at the gene ends were 10 bases for V and 3 bases for J; bases not matched to a gene: 6. The CDR3 consists of 12 residues. CDR1 is LNHDA and CDR2 is SQIVND in the germline V gene (reference sequence). The entry originates in a study of T-cell reconstitution after alpha-beta-depleted transplantation in children. TCRbeta library preparation incorporated unique molecular identifiers. TCRdb redid the calling of the PCR reads with MiXCR, one entry per CDR3 protein. The sample has about 240,000 distinct CDR3 sequences, about 23% seen once; the top ten hold roughly 2.5%.

The specimen comprised PBMCs, sampled before TCRalphabeta/CD19-depleted stem cell transplant. This sequence joins TRBV19 and TRBJ2-7; 7 bases map to TRBD1. The origin of this receptor is a girl aged 2 to 9 with Fanconi anemia, due to receive a stem cell transplant. CDR3 sequence: CATRDSFYEQYF. The CDR3 coding sequence is TGTGCCACTCGGGACAGCTTCTACGAGCAGTACTTC.